The clone carrying this T cell receptor beta chain was seen a few times. Its specificity is not known. The entry originates in a study of T-cell memory formation after mild COVID-19. Regarding the study as a whole: Clones which contracted sat mainly in CM and EM if CD4+, and in EMRA if CD8+. CD4/CD8 balance held among clones contracting day 15 to 85, and later expanders leaned CD4+. Day 37-peaking second-wave clones had unconfirmed SARS-CoV-2 specificity.

cDNA libraries for TCR alpha and TCR beta, carrying sample barcodes and UMIs, came from 5'RACE with constant-segment primers. TCRdb reprocessed the 5' RACE reads via MiXCR and lists one record per CDR3 protein. Of over 150,000 distinct CDR3 sequences listed, 20% to 25% are singletons. The CDR3 runs to 15 residues. The germline V gene encodes CDR1 SGHRS and CDR2 YFSETQ. V was pared by 4 bases and J by 5 bases, with 17 bases between. The sample was PBMCs or a T cell subset sorted from them (not recorded which). This chain joins TRBV5-1 and TRBJ2-3, with D perhaps TRBD1 (6 bases). This clonotype originated in an adult woman who had mild COVID-19 (a few samples of this study predate the infection). Cell type and time point are not known. The CDR3 DNA reads TGCGCCAGCAGCACCGGTGCAGGGGACATAGATACGCAGTATTTT. It yields the protein CASSTGAGDIDTQYF.